This passage covers 14 T cell receptor beta chains from one sample sequenced in a study of blood T cell repertoires in COVID-19. Profiled with immunoSEQ multiplex PCR; TCRdb holds only in-frame clones, not every one. The sample consists of under 40,000 clones, around 87% of them appearing once. Sequencing input: peripheral blood. The receptors here all came from a man over 45 with active or convalescent COVID-19.

V is TRBV12-3 or TRBV12-4 and J is TRBJ1-2; no clear D. The V gene lost 2 bases and the J gene lost 5 bases, with 3 bases spanning the gap. The CDR3 loop spans 11 amino acids. The CDR3 sequence: CASSLLYGYTF. The DNA of the CDR3 is TGTGCCAGCAGTTTACTTTATGGCTACACCTTC.

A single count supports this clone. V and J are TRBV12-2 and TRBJ2-7; the DNA was not used to check the table's D call, TRBD1. TRBV12-2 is shown as a pseudogene. The CDR3 loop spans 17 amino acids. CDR3 amino acids: CASRLAPGTGIVNEQYF. The CDR3 DNA reads as TGTGCAAGTCGCTTAGCTCCCGGGACAGGGATAGTGAACGAGCAGTACTTC.

The chain is built from TRBV6-5 and TRBJ1-2; D unresolved. V lost 5 bases and J lost 8, with 15 bases in between. Looked up from germline, CDR1 is MNHEY and CDR2 is SVGAGI. This CDR3 has 13 amino acids. The CDR3 bases are TGTGCCAGCAGTCGCCGTATGGAGGACGGCTACACCTTC. Amino acid sequence: CASSRRMEDGYTF.

The gene calls are TRBV25-1 and TRBJ1-1, with unresolved D. The V end lost 1 base, the J end lost 6 bases, and 9 bases lay between the germline ends. Germline V gene lookup returns CDR1 MGHDK and CDR2 SYGVNS. The CDR3 is 13 amino acids. The CDR3: CASSESGVSEAFF. The CDR3 DNA sequence: TGTGCCAGCAGTGAATCCGGGGTTTCTGAAGCTTTCTTT.

The gene calls are TRBV7-3 and TRBJ2-1; D call uncertain. Trimming took 5 bases from V and 6 from J, leaving 8 bases between them. The CDR3 covers 12 residues. Germline loops: CDR1 SGHTA, CDR2 FQGTGA. The CDR3 protein is CASSLDSNEQFF. In DNA, the CDR3 is TGTGCCAGCAGCCTTGACTCCAATGAGCAGTTCTTC.

The chain recombines TRBV19 with TRBJ1-1; a weak D match, TRBD1 (6 bases). The CDR3 consists of 17 residues. Trimming cost V 0 bases and J 3 bases, with 17 bases left between them. Germline V CDR1 and CDR2: LNHDA, SQIVND (reference sequence). CDR3 loop: CASSIETTGSYHTEAFF. The CDR3 region has the DNA TGTGCCAGTAGTATAGAAACTACAGGGTCGTACCACACTGAAGCTTTCTTT.

The chain uses TRBV30 and TRBJ2-4, with D tentatively TRBD1 (5 bases). The length of the CDR3 is 14 residues. Germline assignment: CDR1 GTSNPN and CDR2 SVGIG (reference sequence). The V end was cut by 2 bases, the J end by 3 bases, with 11 bases between. The CDR3 region has the DNA TGTGCCTGGAGTCAGGGATTGGGCAAAAACATTCAGTACTTC. This sequence encodes CAWSQGLGKNIQYF.

The chain combines TRBV7-9 with TRBJ1-1; possibly TRBD1 for D (6 bases). The germline V gene encodes CDR1 SEHNR and CDR2 FQNEAQ (reference sequence). Trimming cost V 5 bases and J 2 bases, with 12 bases left between them. CDR3 length: 14 residues. The CDR3 loop reads CASSQRTANTEAFF. As DNA, the CDR3 is TGTGCCAGCAGCCAACGGACAGCAAACACTGAAGCTTTCTTT.

DNA of the CDR3: TGTGCCAGCAGCTTCGAATGGAGGACAGGCGCTAATTCACCCCTCCACTTT. It codes for CASSFEWRTGANSPLHF. The chain carries TRBV7-9 and TRBJ1-6, with 7 bases that match TRBD1. Germline CDR1 is SEHNR and CDR2 is FQNEAQ (reference sequence). CDR3 length: 17 residues. Germline trimming cut 3 bases from V and 6 bases from J; bases unmatched to any gene: 11.

The rearrangement links TRBV5-1 to TRBJ2-2; the match to TRBD2 covers 9 bases. The V and J ends lost 4 bases and 1 base, in that order; junction bases with no gene match: 2. The CDR3 consists of 15 residues. Germline V gene data show CDR1 as SGHRS and CDR2 as YFSETQ. The CDR3 nucleotides are TGCGCCAGCAGCCCAGCGGGAGGGAACACCGGGGAGCTGTTTTTT. Its protein product is CASSPAGGNTGELFF. The variable domain in full, with the rest retrieved from reference TRBV5-1 and TRBJ2-2, is KAGVTQTPRYLIKTRGQQVTLSCSPISGHRSVSWYQQTPGQGLQFLFEYFSETQRNKGNFPGRFSGRQFSNSRSEMNVSTLELGDSALYLCASSPAGGNTGELFFGEGSRLTVL.

This chain connects TRBV24-1 to TRBJ1-6; D unclear. Trimming stripped 6 bases from V and 6 bases from J, with 8 bases between. Germline V lookup: CDR1 KGHDR, CDR2 SFDVKD. This CDR3 contains 13 residues. The CDR3 reads CATSQSANSPLHF. The CDR3 DNA follows: TGTGCCACCAGTCAGAGCGCTAATTCACCCCTCCACTTT.

The chain has TRBV7-6 and TRBJ2-1; 7 bases line up with TRBD2. V shed 4 bases and J 0 bases; nucleotides not matched to a gene: 9. The length of the CDR3 is 17 residues. CDR1 SGHVS and CDR2 FNYEAQ come from the germline V gene. CDR3 coding DNA: TGTGCCAGCAGCTCCACTGGGGGGGGTGTCTCCTACAATGAGCAGTTCTTC. Encoded protein: CASSSTGGGVSYNEQFF.

In this sample, this clone turned up a few times. The chain combines TRBV27 with TRBJ2-3; tentative D call: TRBD1 (7 bases). CDR1 is MNHEY and CDR2 is SMNVEV in the germline V gene (reference sequence). Trimming took off 6 bases at V and 1 base at J, with 11 bases between the two ends. CDR3 size: 14 residues. Here the CDR3 reads CASRRDSRTDTQYF. The CDR3, as DNA: TGTGCCAGCAGGCGGGACAGCCGCACAGATACGCAGTATTTT.

The chain joins TRBV27 to TRBJ2-7; TRBD2 matches 10 bases. V lost 6 bases, J lost 6 bases, and 17 bases stayed unmatched. The germline V gene has CDR1 MNHEY and CDR2 SMNVEV (reference sequence). The CDR3 sequence is 17 residues long. This chain's CDR3 is CASRGLAGDVGVGEQYF. Written as DNA, the CDR3 is TGTGCCAGCAGGGGGCTAGCGGGAGACGTCGGGGTTGGCGAGCAGTACTTC.